This TCR beta chain originates from a study of cytomegalovirus exposure and HLA in healthy donors. Here immunoSEQ multiplex PCR was the method, and the copy in TCRdb shows in-frame clones only, minus some. In the table there are about 140,000 clones, approximately 84% of which are singletons. Germline-derived CDR1 and CDR2 are SGHAT and FQNNGV. Trimming removed 0 bases from V and 9 bases from J, with 8 bases in between. The CDR3 contains 12 residues. A few counts support this clone. Sequenced sample: PBMCs. The V and J genes are TRBV11-2 and TRBJ1-1; D remains ambiguous. This clonotype was obtained from a woman aged 25 to 45 in good health and CMV-seronegative. Here the CDR3 DNA reads TGTGCCAGCAGCTTAGAGACACGCCAAGCTTTCTTT. It specifies CASSLETRQAFF.